These 20 T cell receptor beta chains share one sample of origin, sequenced in a study of OX40 agonist ivuxolimab in advanced cancers. Sequencing was performed with immunoSEQ multiplex PCR; in TCRdb, only in-frame clones are kept and a portion is missing. The profile shows roughly 28,000 clones, about 83% of them singletons. The sample here was CD4+ or CD8+ T cells sorted from blood, taken in a trial of the OX40 agonist ivuxolimab. Receptors originate from an adult with an advanced solid tumor such as melanoma, head and neck, liver or kidney cancer.

The chain employs TRBV2 and TRBJ1-4; 10 bases fit TRBD1. CDR1 is SNHLY, CDR2 FYNNEI, per germline. The V segment lost 4 bases and the J segment 10 bases; nucleotides outside the gene matches: 21. The CDR3 loop spans 19 amino acids. The CDR3 DNA sequence: TGTGCCAGCAGTGGAGAAGCCCCGAATCGGAGGACAGGGGGAGGAAAACTGTTTTTT. It yields the protein CASSGEAPNRRTGGGKLFF.

The CDR3 protein is CASSRAYGTGETQYF. CDR3 DNA sequence: TGTGCCAGCAGCCGGGCGTACGGGACGGGGGAGACCCAGTACTTC. The chain couples TRBV9 to TRBJ2-5; D tentatively reads TRBD1 or TRBD2 (5 bases each). V was trimmed by 4 bases and J by 5 bases, leaving 18 bases between them. This CDR3 comprises 15 residues. Germline V gives CDR1 SGDLS, CDR2 YYNGEE.

The chain joins TRBV27 to TRBJ2-1, with D possibly TRBD1 on 5 matching bases. This CDR3 contains 15 residues. Germline values: CDR1 MNHEY, CDR2 SMNVEV (reference sequence). Trimming took off 0 bases at V and 7 bases at J, with 13 bases between the two ends. The CDR3 DNA reads as TGTGCCAGCAGTTTATCGGGGCCCGCAGGGAATGAGCAGTTCTTC. Translated: CASSLSGPAGNEQFF.

The gene calls are TRBV7-9 and TRBJ1-1; tentative D call: TRBD1 (6 bases). The V gene lost 5 bases and the J gene lost 0 bases, with 13 bases spanning the gap. Germline V gives CDR1 SEHNR, CDR2 FQNEAQ (reference sequence). This CDR3 region has 15 residues. The CDR3 here is CASSPRQELNTEAFF. The DNA for the CDR3 is TGTGCCAGCAGCCCCAGACAGGAACTGAACACTGAAGCTTTCTTT.

This chain joins TRBV7-9 and TRBJ1-2; D might be TRBD1 (5 bases). V was shortened by 0 bases and J by 7 bases, with 15 bases between the two germline ends. This CDR3 region has 15 residues. The germline V gene encodes CDR1 SEHNR and CDR2 FQNEAQ (reference sequence). CDR3 sequence: CASSLAYVPGGGYTF. DNA of the CDR3: TGTGCCAGCAGCTTAGCGTACGTGCCCGGGGGTGGCTACACCTTC.

This clone appeared a few times. The V gene is TRBV7-9, the J gene TRBJ2-1; D possibly uses TRBD1 or TRBD2 (7 bases each). The CDR3 contains 14 residues. The germline gives CDR1 SEHNR, CDR2 FQNEAQ (reference sequence). V was trimmed by 5 bases and J by 2 bases, leaving 10 bases between them. The CDR3 coding sequence is TGTGCCAGCAGCCCAGGGGGGGCCTACAATGAGCAGTTCTTC. This encodes CASSPGGAYNEQFF.

As for this clone: The CDR3 carries no conserved terminal phenylalanine or tryptophan, so it likely arises from a read error. The J gene is TRBJ1-2, the V gene TRBV2; TRBD1 matches 7 bases. The CDR3 has 13 amino acids. The trim removed 11 bases at V and 3 bases at J, leaving 9 bases unmatched. CDR1 is SNHLY and CDR2 is FYNNEI in the germline V gene. CDR3 loop: CASREGGDYGYTL. The CDR3 bases are TGTGCCTCCCGGGAAGGGGGCGACTATGGCTACACCCTC.

This clone is a singleton in its sample. This sequence joins TRBV27 and TRBJ2-7, with 11 bases identical to TRBD1. The germline gives CDR1 MNHEY, CDR2 SMNVEV (reference sequence). The CDR3 spans 14 residues. J was trimmed by 3 bases and V by 6 bases; bases with no gene match: 4. Here the CDR3 DNA reads TGTGCCAGCAGCCCGGGGACAGGGGGCTACGAGCAGTACTTC. Encoded protein: CASSPGTGGYEQYF.

This chain joins TRBV29-1 and TRBJ2-1; tentatively, D is TRBD2 (5 bases). V lost 3 bases, J lost 2 bases, and 8 bases lay in between. The CDR3 totals 13 residues. The germline V gene encodes CDR1 SQVTM and CDR2 ANQGSEA. CDR3 nucleotide sequence: TGCAGCGTTGATGGAGGACCCTACAATGAGCAGTTCTTC. The encoded protein is CSVDGGPYNEQFF.

The rearrangement links TRBV5-4 to TRBJ2-2, with TRBD2 as a possible D gene (5 bases). Germline assignment: CDR1 SGHNT and CDR2 YYREEE (reference sequence). The CDR3 consists of 14 residues. Trimming took off 4 bases at V and 4 bases at J, with 11 bases between the two ends. CDR3 residues: CASSPGVSTGELFF. In nucleotides, the CDR3 is TGTGCCAGCAGCCCCGGGGTCTCCACCGGGGAGCTGTTTTTT. Drawing the rest from reference TRBV5-4 and TRBJ2-2, the complete variable domain is ETGVTQSPTHLIKTRGQQVTLRCSSQSGHNTVSWYQQALGQGPQFIFQYYREEENGRGNFPPRFSGLQFPNYSSELNVNALELDDSALYLCASSPGVSTGELFFGEGSRLTVL.

The V call is TRBV27, the J call TRBJ1-4, with a weak D call TRBD1 (6 bases). CDR3 length equals 15 residues. CDR1 and CDR2 from the germline V gene are MNHEY and SMNVEV (reference sequence). V was shortened by 4 bases and J by 3 bases, with 12 bases between the two germline ends. CDR3 nucleotide sequence: TGTGCCAGCAGTTGGTCGGGACACCCTAATGAAAAACTGTTTTTT. Translating it yields CASSWSGHPNEKLFF.

The V gene is TRBV6-1, the J gene TRBJ2-1; unclear D gene. Germline V lookup: CDR1 MNHNS, CDR2 SASEGT. V lost 6 bases and J 10 bases, leaving 13 bases between the germline ends. The CDR3 loop spans 12 amino acids. CDR3 residues: CASRYRGQEQFF. CDR3 sequence (DNA): TGTGCCAGCAGATACCGTGGTCAGGAGCAGTTCTTC.

The J gene is TRBJ2-1, the V gene TRBV19; D may be TRBD1 (6 bases). V dropped 3 bases and J dropped 3 bases, with 12 bases sitting between them. Per germline, CDR1 LNHDA and CDR2 SQIVND (reference sequence). This CDR3 is 15 amino acids long. CDR3 sequence (DNA): TGTGCCAGTAGTATTTCGGCAGGGGTCTACAATGAGCAGTTCTTC. This encodes CASSISAGVYNEQFF. The variable domain in full, with the rest retrieved from reference TRBV19 and TRBJ2-1, is DGGITQSPKYLFRKEGQNVTLSCEQNLNHDAMYWYRQDPGQGLRLIYYSQIVNDFQKGDIAEGYSVSREKKESFPLTVTSAQKNPTAFYLCASSISAGVYNEQFFGPGTRLTVL.

This rearrangement joins TRBV5-1 to TRBJ1-6; the D gene is possibly TRBD1 (6 bases). CDR3 length: 16 amino acids. Deletions cut 4 bases from V and 13 bases from J, with 24 bases between. CDR1 and CDR2 from the germline V gene are SGHRS and YFSETQ. CDR3 sequence reads: CASSTAPQGPSAPLHF. For the CDR3, the DNA is TGCGCCAGCAGCACCGCCCCCCAGGGGCCCTCAGCGCCCCTCCACTTT.

The chain carries TRBV5-5 and TRBJ2-2; a weak D match, TRBD2 (5 bases). The germline V gene encodes CDR1 SGHKS and CDR2 YYEKEE (reference sequence). The V end lost 4 bases, the J end lost 6 bases, and 22 bases lay between the germline ends. This CDR3 is built from 17 residues. The CDR3 loop reads CASSHPDFAPLAGELFF. CDR3 DNA sequence: TGTGCCAGCAGCCACCCGGACTTTGCGCCGCTCGCCGGGGAGCTGTTTTTT.

The genes are TRBV13 and TRBJ2-3, with 13 bases identical to TRBD2. Germline loops: CDR1 PRHDT, CDR2 FYEKMQ (reference sequence). V gave up 2 bases and J gave up 5 bases; unmatched junction bases: 4. CDR3 length equals 16 residues. CDR3 residues: CASSLPTSGGLDTQYF. The CDR3 nucleotides read TGTGCCAGCAGCTTACCGACTAGCGGGGGGTTAGATACGCAGTATTTT.

The V and J genes are TRBV4-1 and TRBJ2-7; D may match TRBD1 or TRBD2 (5 bases each). The CDR3 loop spans 12 amino acids. Looked up from germline, CDR1 is MGHRA and CDR2 is YSYEKL. The V end was cut by 0 bases, the J end by 10 bases, with 10 bases between. CDR3 DNA sequence: TGCGCCAGCAGCCAAGATAGAGGGGCCCAGTACTTC. Protein: CASSQDRGAQYF.

The count of this clone is one. At one end the junction does not follow the germline gene, possibly because of a read error. Other DNA sequences from this sample encode an identical CDR3 as well. The rearrangement links TRBV19 to TRBJ1-2, with D tentatively TRBD1 (6 bases). The V gene's germline CDR1 is LNHDA and CDR2 SQIVND (reference sequence). The CDR3 loop spans 15 amino acids. The CDR3 nucleotides read TGTGCCAGCAGTATCATCGCAGGGGATGGCTATGGCTACACCTTC. It encodes CASSIIAGDGYGYTF.

The chain has TRBV6-1 and TRBJ2-7; 7 bases line up with TRBD2. CDR1 and CDR2 (germline): MNHNS, SASEGT. After removal of 0 bases from V and 3 bases from J, the junction contained 5 bases not matched to a gene. The CDR3 has 15 amino acids. DNA of the CDR3: TGTGCCAGCAGTGAAGCTTGGCGGGGGATCTACGAGCAGTACTTC. Encoded protein: CASSEAWRGIYEQYF.

This chain uses TRBV2 with TRBJ1-1; TRBD1 might be the D (6 bases). Germline V lookup: CDR1 SNHLY, CDR2 FYNNEI. V lost 10 bases and J lost 5, with 11 bases in between. The length of the CDR3 is 11 residues. CDR3 nucleotides: TGTGCCATATGGGGGCGGACTGAAGCTTTCTTT. Translated, it gives CAIWGRTEAFF.